This T cell receptor beta chain originates from a study of OX40 agonist ivuxolimab in advanced cancers. For the study at large: Anti-PD-1, anti-PD-L1 or anti-CTLA-4 therapy given earlier was allowed, and 35% to 50% had some.

This CDR3 is built from 13 residues. The J segment lost 5 bases and the V segment lost 5 bases, leaving 5 bases of the junction unmatched. CDR1 and CDR2 from the germline V gene are KGHSH and LQKENI. Regarding this clone: Its specificity is not known.

Notes on the study in general: Antigen targets of the expanded peripheral T cells went undetermined.

Data came from immunoSEQ multiplex PCR; TCRdb stores just in-frame clones and leaves some out. Of approximately 120,000 clones in the sample, 85% to 95% were seen once. The sample was CD4+ or CD8+ T cells sorted from blood, taken in a trial of the OX40 agonist ivuxolimab. The genes are TRBV18 and TRBJ1-2; 7 bases are shared with TRBD1. This clonotype was sampled from an adult with an advanced solid tumor such as melanoma, head and neck, liver or kidney cancer. CDR3 DNA sequence: TGTGCCAGCTCAACCGGGACAGCATATGGCTACACCTTC. It encodes CASSTGTAYGYTF.